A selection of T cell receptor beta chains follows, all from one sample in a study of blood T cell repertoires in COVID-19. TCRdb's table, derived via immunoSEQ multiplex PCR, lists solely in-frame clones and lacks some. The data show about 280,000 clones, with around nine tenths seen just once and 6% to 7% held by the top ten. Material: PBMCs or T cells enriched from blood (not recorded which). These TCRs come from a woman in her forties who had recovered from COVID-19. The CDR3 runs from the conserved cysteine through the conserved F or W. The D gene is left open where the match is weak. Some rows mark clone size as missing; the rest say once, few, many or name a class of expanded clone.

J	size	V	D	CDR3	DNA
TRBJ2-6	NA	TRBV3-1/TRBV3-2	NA	CASSDISGREGANVLTF	TGTGCCAGCAGCGATATTAGCGGTCGTGAAGGGGCCAACGTCCTGACTTTC
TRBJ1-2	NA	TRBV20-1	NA	CSASSEVGYTF	TGCAGTGCTAGTTCAGAGGTTGGCTACACCTTC
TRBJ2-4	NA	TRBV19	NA	CASSIWQMVGGGIQYF	TGTGCCAGTAGTATTTGGCAGATGGTCGGCGGCGGCATTCAGTACTTC
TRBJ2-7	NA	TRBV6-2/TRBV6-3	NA	CASSYAGVNSYEQYF	TGTGCCAGCAGTTACGCAGGGGTTAACTCCTACGAGCAGTACTTC
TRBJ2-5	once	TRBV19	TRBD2	CASSIILGLAGARETQYF	TGTGCCAGTAGTATTATATTGGGACTAGCGGGAGCACGGGAGACCCAGTACTTC
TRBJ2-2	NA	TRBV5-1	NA	CASSLAPGELFF	TGCGCCAGCAGCTTGGCCCCAGGGGAGCTGTTTTTT
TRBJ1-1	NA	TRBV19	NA	CASRLSQTENTEAFF	TGTGCCAGTAGGCTCTCCCAGACAGAGAACACTGAAGCTTTCTTT
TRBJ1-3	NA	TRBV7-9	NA	CASSPRLNSGNTIYF	TGTGCCAGCAGCCCGCGACTGAACTCTGGAAACACCATATATTTT
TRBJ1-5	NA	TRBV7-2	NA	CASTRPGLNQPQHF	TGTGCCAGCACACGCCCGGGACTCAATCAGCCCCAGCATTTT
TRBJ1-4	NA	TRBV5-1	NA	CASSLAGQNEKLFF	TGCGCCAGCAGCTTGGCCGGACAGAATGAAAAACTGTTTTTT
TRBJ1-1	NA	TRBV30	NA	CAGSENTEAFF	TGTGCCGGCTCCGAGAACACTGAAGCTTTCTTT
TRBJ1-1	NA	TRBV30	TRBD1	CAWGQGMTEAFF	TGTGCCTGGGGACAGGGAATGACTGAAGCTTTCTTT